Each of the 24 T cell receptor beta chains below was sequenced from the same sample in a study of shared clonotypes between healthy human individuals. Positively selected for CCR7, the CD45RO-negative cells used as naive CD8 cells excluded terminally differentiated effector memory CD45RA+ cells. Generated by immunoSEQ multiplex PCR, the TCRdb table keeps only in-frame clones and is missing some. The data show some 2.1 million clones, about 95% seen once. Sequencing was done on a sample of naive CD8+ T cells sorted from blood. Receptors were obtained from a man younger than 30 in good health.

This CDR3 is CAWSAGQGPYEQYF. Here the CDR3 DNA reads TGTGCCTGGAGTGCAGGGCAGGGGCCGTACGAGCAGTACTTC. The rearrangement joins TRBV30 to TRBJ2-5; possibly TRBD1 for D (6 bases). The J call is in doubt because the DNA end fits TRBJ2-7 better. The CDR3 consists of 14 residues. Germline V gives CDR1 GTSNPN, CDR2 SVGIG (reference sequence).

The gene calls are TRBV15 and TRBJ1-6; 10 bases are shared with TRBD1. Per the germline V gene, CDR1 is LNHNV and CDR2 is YYDKDF (reference sequence). The CDR3 runs to 15 residues. The J segment lost 8 bases and the V segment lost 4 bases, leaving 5 bases of the junction unmatched. As DNA, the CDR3 is TGTGCCACCAGCAAGTTTGGACAGGGGGATTCACCCCTCCACTTT. Translated: CATSKFGQGDSPLHF. The whole variable domain, filled in from reference TRBV15 and TRBJ1-6, reads DAMVIQNPRYQVTQFGKPVTLSCSQTLNHNVMYWYQQKSSQAPKLLFHYYDKDFNNEADTPDNFQSRRPNTSFCFLDIRSPGLGDTAMYLCATSKFGQGDSPLHFGNGTRLTVT.

The chain couples TRBV27 to TRBJ2-3; D is ambiguous. CDR3 length: 15 residues. Germline-derived CDR1 and CDR2 are MNHEY and SMNVEV (reference sequence). The V end was cut by 6 bases, the J end by 4 bases, with 17 bases between. This CDR3 reads CASSPLGMLSDTQYF. DNA for the CDR3: TGTGCCAGCAGCCCCCTCGGAATGCTTTCAGATACGCAGTATTTT.

This chain connects TRBV6-6 to TRBJ1-3; maybe TRBD1 (5 bases). V shed 5 bases and J shed 4 bases, with 15 bases lying between them. The CDR3 totals 15 residues. Per germline, CDR1 MNHNY and CDR2 SVGAGI (reference sequence). Here the CDR3 reads CASSPGFSPGNTIYF. CDR3 nucleotides: TGTGCCAGCAGTCCAGGGTTTTCGCCCGGAAACACCATATATTTT.

The rearrangement uses TRBV15 and TRBJ2-3; D tentatively fits TRBD1 or TRBD2 (5 bases each). CDR3 length: 16 amino acids. V was cut by 2 bases and J by 6 bases, with 18 bases left in between. Germline lookup yields CDR1 LNHNV and CDR2 YYDKDF (reference sequence). CDR3 DNA: TGTGCCACCAGCAGACTCCTCCAGGGACCTGTGGATACGCAGTATTTT. Protein: CATSRLLQGPVDTQYF.

This clone was seen once. CDR3 sequence reads: CASSRLGQPYVDTQYF. The CDR3 coding sequence is TGCGCCAGCAGCCGACTTGGACAGCCTTACGTGGATACGCAGTATTTT. This sequence joins TRBV5-1 and TRBJ2-3; possibly TRBD1 for D (6 bases). V was trimmed by 4 bases and J by 6 bases, leaving 21 bases between them. This CDR3 contains 16 residues. Germline lookup yields CDR1 SGHRS and CDR2 YFSETQ.

The chain recombines TRBV13 with TRBJ2-5; D gene unclear. CDR3 length: 14 residues. V was pared by 1 base and J by 5 bases, with 11 bases between. CDR1 and CDR2 from the germline V gene are PRHDT and FYEKMQ (reference sequence). The CDR3 sequence is CASSLAPVDETQYF. CDR3 in DNA: TGTGCCAGCAGCTTAGCGCCAGTCGATGAGACCCAGTACTTC.

This chain links TRBV5-6 with TRBJ2-7; 9 bases are shared with TRBD2. This CDR3 has 14 amino acids. Germline V CDR1 and CDR2: SGHDT, YYEEEE. J was trimmed by 1 base and V by 4 bases; bases with no gene match: 3. CDR3 sequence (DNA): TGTGCCAGCAGCACGGGACTAGCATCCTACGAGCAGTACTTC. It specifies CASSTGLASYEQYF.

The chain has TRBV4-3 and TRBJ2-7; tentatively, D is TRBD1 or TRBD2 (5 bases each). The V and J ends lost 5 bases and 3 bases respectively, with 11 bases between them. CDR1 is LGHNA and CDR2 is YSLEER in the germline V gene. The CDR3 length is 13 residues. The CDR3 loop is CASSEGPNYEQYF. In DNA form, the CDR3 reads TGCGCCAGCAGCGAGGGGCCAAACTACGAGCAGTACTTC.

This sequence joins TRBV5-1 and TRBJ2-1; 8 bases map to TRBD2. The CDR3 is 15 residues long. V lost 4 bases and J lost 9; bases outside the gene matches: 12. Germline values: CDR1 SGHRS, CDR2 YFSETQ. CDR3 loop: CASSLYAGGMGEQFF. The CDR3 nucleotides are TGCGCCAGCAGCCTTTATGCGGGGGGAATGGGTGAGCAGTTCTTC.

V usage is TRBV4-2 and J usage is TRBJ2-7; a possible D gene is TRBD2 (6 bases). V was cut by 1 base and J by 6 bases, with 19 bases left in between. The CDR3 spans 16 residues. Germline V gives CDR1 LGHNA, CDR2 YNFKEQ. DNA of the CDR3: TGTGCCAGCAGCCAAGTCTCTACCGGGCGGGGAGGCGAGCAGTACTTC. Translation: CASSQVSTGRGGEQYF.

The V call is TRBV28, the J call TRBJ2-7; 7 bases agree with TRBD2. This CDR3 region has 14 residues. Trimming removed 7 bases from V and 4 bases from J; junction bases left unmatched: 10. CDR1 MDHEN and CDR2 SYDVKM come from the germline V gene. The CDR3 sequence is CASTLGGGPYEQYF. The CDR3, as DNA: TGTGCCAGCACCCTAGGCGGGGGACCGTACGAGCAGTACTTC.

The chain carries TRBV6-5 and TRBJ2-1; 9 bases agree with TRBD1. The CDR3 has 16 residues. Unmatched junction bases numbered 9, after V lost 2 bases and J lost 7 bases. Germline V gives CDR1 MNHEY, CDR2 SVGAGI. CDR3 protein: CASSYGGRQGENEQFF. The CDR3 nucleotides are TGTGCCAGCAGTTACGGGGGCCGACAGGGGGAGAATGAGCAGTTCTTC.

V usage is TRBV7-4 and J usage is TRBJ2-5; D gene ambiguous. Germline V lookup: CDR1 SGHVT, CDR2 SQSDAQ. The length of the CDR3 is 17 residues. The V end lost 5 bases, the J end lost 7 bases, and 26 bases lay between the germline ends. The CDR3 bases are TGTGCCAGCAGCCCACGTCCTAGTCACTTGAATCCACGGACCCAGTACTTC. It translates to CASSPRPSHLNPRTQYF.

CDR3 region: CASSKTGNTEAFF. CDR3 bases: TGTGCCAGCAGTAAGACAGGGAACACTGAAGCTTTCTTT. This chain joins TRBV27 and TRBJ1-1; possible D gene TRBD1, 6 bases. CDR3 length equals 13 residues. V lost 5 bases, J lost 1 base, and 8 bases lay in between. The germline CDR1 and CDR2 sequences are MNHEY and SMNVEV (reference sequence).

The chain combines TRBV29-1 with TRBJ1-2, with TRBD1 as a possible D gene (6 bases). Germline V lookup: CDR1 SQVTM, CDR2 ANQGSEA. The CDR3 consists of 14 residues. V dropped 6 bases and J dropped 0 bases, with 14 bases sitting between them. The CDR3 bases are TGCAGCGTGGCCCCGACAGGATCTAACTATGGCTACACCTTC. It is translated as CSVAPTGSNYGYTF. Full variable domain (remainder filled in from reference TRBV29-1 and TRBJ1-2): SAVISQKPSRDICQRGTSLTIQCQVDSQVTMMFWYRQQPGQSLTLIATANQGSEATYESGFVIDKFPISRPNLTFSTLTVSNMSPEDSSIYLCSVAPTGSNYGYTFGSGTRLTVV.

The gene calls are TRBV5-4 and TRBJ2-7, with 8 nucleotides matching TRBD2. Germline-derived CDR1 and CDR2 are SGHNT and YYREEE (reference sequence). This CDR3 is 16 amino acids long. V lost 4 bases, J lost 4 bases, and 13 bases stayed unmatched. The CDR3 region has the DNA TGTGCCAGCAGCGGGGAAGCCCGGGAGGGCCGGTACGAGCAGTACTTC. This gives the protein CASSGEAREGRYEQYF.

The rearrangement uses TRBV7-2 and TRBJ1-6; possibly TRBD1 for D (6 bases). Germline CDR1 and CDR2: SGHTA and FQGNSA. Trimming left V 5 bases short and J 10 bases short, with 18 bases between. The CDR3 sequence is 15 residues long. CDR3 region: CASSVHGQGKSPLHF. The CDR3 coding sequence is TGTGCCAGCAGCGTGCATGGGCAGGGGAAATCACCCCTCCACTTT.

This CDR3 is CASSQDEERTDTQYF. CDR3 nucleotides: TGTGCCAGCAGCCAAGATGAGGAGCGCACAGATACGCAGTATTTT. The chain links TRBV4-2 to TRBJ2-3; D is undetermined. This CDR3 spans 15 amino acids. Trimming took 0 bases from V and 1 from J, leaving 8 bases between them. Per the germline V gene, CDR1 is LGHNA and CDR2 is YNFKEQ.

The CDR3 loop reads CASKAEGTGGYEQYF. As DNA, the CDR3 is TGTGCCAGCAAGGCCGAAGGGACAGGGGGCTACGAGCAGTACTTC. This chain connects TRBV2 to TRBJ2-7; TRBD1 agrees at 11 bases. This CDR3 has 15 residues. Germline CDR1 and CDR2: SNHLY and FYNNEI. V gave up 7 bases and J gave up 3 bases; unmatched junction bases: 8.

V gene TRBV5-8 combines with J gene TRBJ2-7, with TRBD1 as a possible D gene (6 bases). V lost 0 bases and J 1 base, leaving 11 bases between the germline ends. The germline V gene has CDR1 SGHTS and CDR2 YDEGEE. The CDR3 consists of 15 residues. The CDR3 DNA is TGTGCCAGCAGCTTGGACAGGGCCCTTTCCTACGAGCAGTACTTC. This gives the protein CASSLDRALSYEQYF.

This clone was observed once. The rearrangement uses TRBV19 and TRBJ2-7; D is perhaps TRBD1 (6 bases). CDR3 length equals 13 residues. CDR1 LNHDA and CDR2 SQIVND come from the germline V gene (reference sequence). Here the CDR3 DNA reads TGTGCGACAGGTTACCCTTCCTCCTACGAGCAGTACTTC. Protein: CATGYPSSYEQYF.

The V call is TRBV7-9, the J call TRBJ2-7; weak D call: TRBD1 (6 bases). The germline CDR1 and CDR2 sequences are SEHNR and FQNEAQ (reference sequence). The CDR3 has 14 residues. The V end lost 5 bases, the J end lost 6 bases, and 17 bases lay between the germline ends. CDR3 DNA sequence: TGTGCCAGCAGCCTAGGGACATTTGGCCCCGAGCAGTACTTC. Its protein is CASSLGTFGPEQYF.

V gene TRBV28 combines with J gene TRBJ1-1; D not resolved. The CDR3 contains 13 residues. Deletions cut 6 bases from V and 2 bases from J, with 10 bases between. Per germline, CDR1 MDHEN and CDR2 SYDVKM. The CDR3: CASSRASNTEAFF. CDR3 nucleotides: TGTGCCAGCAGCCGAGCCAGTAACACTGAAGCTTTCTTT. The complete variable domain, with remaining parts taken from reference TRBV28 and TRBJ1-1, reads DVKVTQSSRYLVKRTGEKVFLECVQDMDHENMFWYRQDPGLGLRLIYFSYDVKMKEKGDIPEGYSVSREKKERFSLILESASTNQTSMYLCASSRASNTEAFFGQGTRLTVV.